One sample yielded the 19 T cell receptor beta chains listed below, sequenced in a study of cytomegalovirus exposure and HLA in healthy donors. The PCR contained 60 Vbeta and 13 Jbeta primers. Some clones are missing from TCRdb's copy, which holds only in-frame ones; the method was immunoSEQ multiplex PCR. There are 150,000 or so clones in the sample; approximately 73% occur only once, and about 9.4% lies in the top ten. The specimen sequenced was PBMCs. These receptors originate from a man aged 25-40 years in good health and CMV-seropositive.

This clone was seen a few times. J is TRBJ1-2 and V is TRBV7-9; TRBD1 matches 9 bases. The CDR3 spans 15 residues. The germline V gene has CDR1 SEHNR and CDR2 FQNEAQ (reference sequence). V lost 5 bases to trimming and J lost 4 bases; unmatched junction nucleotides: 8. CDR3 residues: CASSLQQGAGYGYTF. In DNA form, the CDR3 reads TGTGCCAGCAGCCTACAACAGGGGGCAGGCTATGGCTACACCTTC.

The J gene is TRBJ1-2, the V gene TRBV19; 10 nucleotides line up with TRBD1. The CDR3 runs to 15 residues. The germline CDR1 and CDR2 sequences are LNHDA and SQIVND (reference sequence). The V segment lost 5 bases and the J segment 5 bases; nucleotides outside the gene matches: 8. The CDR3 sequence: CASSSDRGLGYGYTF. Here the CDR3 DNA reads TGTGCCAGTAGTTCCGACAGGGGGCTGGGGTATGGCTACACCTTC.

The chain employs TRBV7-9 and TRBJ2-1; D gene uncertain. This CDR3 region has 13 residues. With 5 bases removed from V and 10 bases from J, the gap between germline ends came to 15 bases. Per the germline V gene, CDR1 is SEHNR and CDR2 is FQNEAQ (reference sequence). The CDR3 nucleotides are TGTGCCAGCAGCAAAAATTCGGGTTGGGAGCAGTTCTTC. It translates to CASSKNSGWEQFF.

The CDR3 DNA sequence: TGTGCCAGCAGTTACTCGTACGGGGTCACCTACAATGAGCAGTTCTTC. It is translated as CASSYSYGVTYNEQFF. This sequence joins TRBV6-5 and TRBJ2-1, with a possible D match to TRBD2 (5 bases). Germline V gene data show CDR1 as MNHEY and CDR2 as SVGAGI. The CDR3 is 16 residues long. Trimming cost V 0 bases and J 2 bases, with 11 bases left between them.

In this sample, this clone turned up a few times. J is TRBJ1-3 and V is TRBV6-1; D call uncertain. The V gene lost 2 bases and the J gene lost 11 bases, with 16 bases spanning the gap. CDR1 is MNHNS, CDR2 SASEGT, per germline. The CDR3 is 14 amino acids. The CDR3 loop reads CASSESTARRSIYF. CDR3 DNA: TGTGCCAGCAGTGAATCCACAGCCCGAAGATCCATATATTTT.

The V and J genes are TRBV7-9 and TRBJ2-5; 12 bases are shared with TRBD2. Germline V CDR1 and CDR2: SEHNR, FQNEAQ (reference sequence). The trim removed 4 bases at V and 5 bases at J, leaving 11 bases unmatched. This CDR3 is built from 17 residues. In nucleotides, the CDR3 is TGTGCCAGCAGCTCGTCTAGCGGGAGGGAACGCTCGGAGACCCAGTACTTC. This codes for CASSSSSGRERSETQYF.

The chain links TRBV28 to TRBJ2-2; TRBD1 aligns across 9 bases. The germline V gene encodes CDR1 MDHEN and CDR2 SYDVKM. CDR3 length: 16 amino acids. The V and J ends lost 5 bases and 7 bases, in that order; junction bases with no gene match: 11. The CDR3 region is CASSRRQGEIVGELFF. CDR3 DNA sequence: TGTGCCAGCAGTCGCCGACAGGGGGAGATAGTCGGGGAGCTGTTTTTT.

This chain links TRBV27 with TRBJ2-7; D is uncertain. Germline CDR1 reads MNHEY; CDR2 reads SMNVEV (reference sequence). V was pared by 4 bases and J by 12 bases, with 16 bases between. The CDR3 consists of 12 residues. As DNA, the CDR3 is TGTGCCAGCAGTTCCTCCCCCCTCCGGTCGTACTTC. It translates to CASSSSPLRSYF.

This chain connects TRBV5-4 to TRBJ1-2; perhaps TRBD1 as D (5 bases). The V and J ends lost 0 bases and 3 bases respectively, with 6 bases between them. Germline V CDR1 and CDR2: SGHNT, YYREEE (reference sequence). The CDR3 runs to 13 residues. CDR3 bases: TGTGCCAGCAGCTTGGCCAGGGACTATGGCTACACCTTC. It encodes CASSLARDYGYTF.

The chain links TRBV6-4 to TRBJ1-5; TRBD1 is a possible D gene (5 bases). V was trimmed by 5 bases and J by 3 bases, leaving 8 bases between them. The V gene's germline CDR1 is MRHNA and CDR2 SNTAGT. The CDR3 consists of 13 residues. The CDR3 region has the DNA TGTGCCAGCAGTAGACAGCCCAATCAGCCCCAGCATTTT. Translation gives CASSRQPNQPQHF.

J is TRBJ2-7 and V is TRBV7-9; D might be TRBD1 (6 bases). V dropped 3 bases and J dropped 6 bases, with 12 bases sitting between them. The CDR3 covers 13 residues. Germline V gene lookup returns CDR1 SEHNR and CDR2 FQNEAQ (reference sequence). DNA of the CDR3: TGTGCCAGCAGCTTGACAGGTGCGCGCGAGCAGTACTTC. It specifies CASSLTGAREQYF.

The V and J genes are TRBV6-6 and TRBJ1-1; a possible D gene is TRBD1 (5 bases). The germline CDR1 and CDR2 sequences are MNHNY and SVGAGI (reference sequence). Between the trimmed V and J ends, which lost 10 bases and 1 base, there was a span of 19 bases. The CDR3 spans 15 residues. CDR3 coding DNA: TGTGCCACCATTGGGGCTGCTACGTGGAACACTGAAGCTTTCTTT. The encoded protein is CATIGAATWNTEAFF.

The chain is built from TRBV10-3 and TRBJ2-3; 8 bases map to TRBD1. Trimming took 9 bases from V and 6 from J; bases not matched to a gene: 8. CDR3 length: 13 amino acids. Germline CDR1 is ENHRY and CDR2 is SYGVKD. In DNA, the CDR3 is TGTGCCATATCACAGGGGGTGGGCGATACGCAGTATTTT. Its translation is CAISQGVGDTQYF.

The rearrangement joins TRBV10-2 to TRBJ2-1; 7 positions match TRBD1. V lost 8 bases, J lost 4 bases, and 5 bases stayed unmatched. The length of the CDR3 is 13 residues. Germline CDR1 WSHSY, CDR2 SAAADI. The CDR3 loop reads CASAPGQYNEQFF. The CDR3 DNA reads TGCGCCAGCGCCCCGGGACAGTACAATGAGCAGTTCTTC.

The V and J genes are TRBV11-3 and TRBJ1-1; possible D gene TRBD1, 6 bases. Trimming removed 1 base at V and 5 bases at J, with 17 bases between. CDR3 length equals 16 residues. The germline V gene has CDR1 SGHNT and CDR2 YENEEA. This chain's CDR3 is CASSLVAGLGGTEAFF. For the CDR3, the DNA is TGTGCCAGCAGCTTAGTTGCAGGGCTAGGGGGAACTGAAGCTTTCTTT. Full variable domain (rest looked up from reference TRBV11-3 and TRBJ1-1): EAGVVQSPRYKIIEKKQPVAFWCNPISGHNTLYWYLQNLGQGPELLIRYENEEAVDDSQLPKDRFSAERLKGVDSTLKIQPAELGDSAVYLCASSLVAGLGGTEAFFGQGTRLTVV.

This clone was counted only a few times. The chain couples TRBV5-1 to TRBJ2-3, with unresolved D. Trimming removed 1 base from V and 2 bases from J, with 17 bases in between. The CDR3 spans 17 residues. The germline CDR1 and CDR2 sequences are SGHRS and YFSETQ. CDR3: CASSLWIGRPPTDTQYF. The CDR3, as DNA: TGCGCCAGCAGCTTGTGGATTGGCAGGCCGCCCACAGATACGCAGTATTTT.

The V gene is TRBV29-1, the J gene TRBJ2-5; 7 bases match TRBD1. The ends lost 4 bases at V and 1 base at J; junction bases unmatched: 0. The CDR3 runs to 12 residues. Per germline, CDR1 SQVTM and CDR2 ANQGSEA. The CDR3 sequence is CSVGQGQETQYF. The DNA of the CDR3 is TGCAGCGTTGGACAGGGCCAAGAGACCCAGTACTTC.

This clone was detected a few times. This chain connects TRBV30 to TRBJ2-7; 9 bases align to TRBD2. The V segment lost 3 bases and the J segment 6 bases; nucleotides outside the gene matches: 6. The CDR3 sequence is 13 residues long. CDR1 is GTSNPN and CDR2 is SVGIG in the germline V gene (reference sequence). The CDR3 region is CAWSPGLAGEQYF. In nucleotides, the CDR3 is TGTGCCTGGAGCCCGGGACTAGCAGGCGAGCAGTACTTC.

Here the CDR3 DNA reads TGTGCCAGCAGCCGACAGGGAACGAATCAGCCCCAGCATTTT. Protein product: CASSRQGTNQPQHF. The genes are TRBV7-9 and TRBJ1-5; 7 bases agree with TRBD1. Germline V gene lookup returns CDR1 SEHNR and CDR2 FQNEAQ (reference sequence). V shed 5 bases, J shed 4 bases, and the junction held 5 bases outside the gene matches. CDR3 length equals 14 residues.